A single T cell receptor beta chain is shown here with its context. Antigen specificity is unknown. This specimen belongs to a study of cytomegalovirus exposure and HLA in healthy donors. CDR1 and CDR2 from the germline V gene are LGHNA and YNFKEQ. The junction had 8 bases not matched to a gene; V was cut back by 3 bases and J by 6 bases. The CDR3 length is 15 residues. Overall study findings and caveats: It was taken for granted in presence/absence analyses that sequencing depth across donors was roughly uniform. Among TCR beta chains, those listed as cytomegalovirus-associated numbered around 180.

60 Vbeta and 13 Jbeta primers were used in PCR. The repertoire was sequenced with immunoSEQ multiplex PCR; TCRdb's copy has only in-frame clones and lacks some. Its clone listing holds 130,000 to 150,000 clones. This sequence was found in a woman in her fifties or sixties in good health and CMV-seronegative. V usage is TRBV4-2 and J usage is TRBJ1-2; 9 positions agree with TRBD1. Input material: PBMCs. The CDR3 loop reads CASSHEGQGLDGYTF. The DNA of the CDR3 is TGTGCCAGCAGCCACGAGGGACAGGGCTTGGATGGCTACACCTTC.